The clone carrying this TCR beta chain came up once. V lost 4 bases and J lost 4, with 15 bases in between. This CDR3 is built from 14 residues. Germline V gene lookup returns CDR1 SQVTM and CDR2 ANQGSEA. As processed by the authors: ImmunoSEQ junction-only sequences lacked quality scores, so their filtering differed. Clones were read by immunoSEQ multiplex PCR, and TCRdb kept only the in-frame ones, dropping some. The D gene and trimming were derived from the DNA, and the V and J assignments and clone size from that table. The sample consists of 950,000 to 1,100,000 clones, more than 65% of them appearing once. Donors, healthy HIV-negative adults, lacked recent acute infections or vaccinations. Every contributor of samples was a Caucasian grown-up residing in Nashville, Tennessee. The sample comes from a study of shared clonotypes between healthy human individuals.

The sequenced sample was memory CD4+ T cells sorted from blood. Subset denoted: CD45RA-negative fraction. The origin of this receptor is a man younger than 30 in good health. The chain links TRBV29-1 to TRBJ2-3, with D tentatively TRBD1 (6 bases). As DNA, the CDR3 is TGCAGCGTTGGGGGTCAGGGGTCGGCAGATACGCAGTATTTT. Its protein is CSVGGQGSADTQYF.